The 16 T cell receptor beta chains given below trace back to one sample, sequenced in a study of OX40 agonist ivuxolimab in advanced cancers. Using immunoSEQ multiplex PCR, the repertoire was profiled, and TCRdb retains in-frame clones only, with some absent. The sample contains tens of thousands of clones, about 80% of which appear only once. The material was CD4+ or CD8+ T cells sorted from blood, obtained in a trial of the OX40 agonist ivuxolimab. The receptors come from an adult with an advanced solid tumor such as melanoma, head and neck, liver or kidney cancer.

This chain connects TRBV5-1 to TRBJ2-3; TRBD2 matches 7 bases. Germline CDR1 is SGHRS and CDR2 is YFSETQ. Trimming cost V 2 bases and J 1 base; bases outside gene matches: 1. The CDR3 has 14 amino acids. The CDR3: CASSLRGGTDTQYF. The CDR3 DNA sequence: TGCGCCAGCAGCTTACGGGGGGGCACAGATACGCAGTATTTT.

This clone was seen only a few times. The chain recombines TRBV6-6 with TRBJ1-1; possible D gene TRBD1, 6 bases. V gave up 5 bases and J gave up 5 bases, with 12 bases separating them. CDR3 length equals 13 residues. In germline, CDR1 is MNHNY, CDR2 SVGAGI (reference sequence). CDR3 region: CASSQGTRTEAFF. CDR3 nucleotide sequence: TGTGCCAGCAGTCAAGGGACAAGGACTGAAGCTTTCTTT.

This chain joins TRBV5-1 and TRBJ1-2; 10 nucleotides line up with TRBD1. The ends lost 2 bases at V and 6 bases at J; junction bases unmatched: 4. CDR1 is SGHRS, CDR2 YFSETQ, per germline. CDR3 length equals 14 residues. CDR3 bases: TGCGCCAGCAGCTTTCGGACAGGGGGAAATGGCTACACCTTC. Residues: CASSFRTGGNGYTF.

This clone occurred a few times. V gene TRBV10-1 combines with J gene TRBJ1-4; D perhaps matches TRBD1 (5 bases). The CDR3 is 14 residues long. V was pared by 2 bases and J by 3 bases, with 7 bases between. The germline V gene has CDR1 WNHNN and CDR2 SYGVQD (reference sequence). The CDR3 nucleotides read TGCGCCAGCAGTGAGGGGGCAGCTAATGAAAAACTGTTTTTT. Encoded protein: CASSEGAANEKLFF.

CDR3 nucleotides: TGTGCCAGCAGAGACACAACTAATGAAAAACTGTTTTTT. Protein product: CASRDTTNEKLFF. The rearrangement joins TRBV2 to TRBJ1-4; no reliable D call. The V and J ends lost 6 bases and 0 bases respectively, with 5 bases between them. CDR3 length: 13 residues. Per the germline V gene, CDR1 is SNHLY and CDR2 is FYNNEI.

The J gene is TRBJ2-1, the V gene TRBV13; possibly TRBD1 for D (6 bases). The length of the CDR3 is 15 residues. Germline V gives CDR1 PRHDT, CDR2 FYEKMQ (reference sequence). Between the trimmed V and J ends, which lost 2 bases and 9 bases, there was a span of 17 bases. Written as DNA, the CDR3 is TGTGCCAGCAGCTTAACCAGCGTGGGGGCAGGTGAGCAGTTCTTC. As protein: CASSLTSVGAGEQFF.

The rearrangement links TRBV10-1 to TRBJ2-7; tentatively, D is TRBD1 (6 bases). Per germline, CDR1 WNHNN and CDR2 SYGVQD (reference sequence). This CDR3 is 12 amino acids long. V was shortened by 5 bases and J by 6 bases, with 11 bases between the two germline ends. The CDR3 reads CASSPQGFEQYF. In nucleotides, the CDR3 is TGCGCCAGCAGTCCTCAGGGGTTCGAGCAGTACTTC.

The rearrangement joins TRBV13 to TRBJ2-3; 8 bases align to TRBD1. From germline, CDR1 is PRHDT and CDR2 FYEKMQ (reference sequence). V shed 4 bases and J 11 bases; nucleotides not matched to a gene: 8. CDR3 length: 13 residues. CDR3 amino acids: CASSWTGFEGQYF. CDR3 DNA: TGTGCCAGCAGCTGGACAGGGTTCGAGGGGCAGTATTTT. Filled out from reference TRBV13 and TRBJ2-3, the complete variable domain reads AAGVIQSPRHLIKEKRETATLKCYPIPRHDTVYWYQQGPGQDPQFLISFYEKMQSDKGSIPDRFSAQQFSDYHSELNMSSLELGDSALYFCASSWTGFEGQYFGPGTRLTVL.

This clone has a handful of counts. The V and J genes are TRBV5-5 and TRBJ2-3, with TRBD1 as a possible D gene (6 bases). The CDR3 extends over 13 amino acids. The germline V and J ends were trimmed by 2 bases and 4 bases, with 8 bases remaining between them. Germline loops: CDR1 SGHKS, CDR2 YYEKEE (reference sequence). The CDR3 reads CASSFSGADTQYF. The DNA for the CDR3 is TGTGCCAGCAGCTTTTCAGGGGCAGATACGCAGTATTTT.

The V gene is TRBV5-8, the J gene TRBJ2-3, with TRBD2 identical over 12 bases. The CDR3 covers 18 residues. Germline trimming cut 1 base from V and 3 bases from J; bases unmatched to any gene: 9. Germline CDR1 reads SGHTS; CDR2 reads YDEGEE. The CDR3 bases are TGTGCCAGCAGCTTGCTCCTAGCGGGGGGGCGCGCAACAGATACGCAGTATTTT. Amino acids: CASSLLLAGGRATDTQYF.

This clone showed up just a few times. The CDR3 region is CASSEGTGISPLHF. CDR3 nucleotide sequence: TGTGCCAGCAGTGAAGGGACGGGGATTTCACCCCTCCACTTT. This chain links TRBV6-1 with TRBJ1-6, with no clear D. The CDR3 has 14 residues. CDR1 is MNHNS, CDR2 SASEGT, per germline. V lost 1 base and J 9 bases, leaving 10 bases between the germline ends.

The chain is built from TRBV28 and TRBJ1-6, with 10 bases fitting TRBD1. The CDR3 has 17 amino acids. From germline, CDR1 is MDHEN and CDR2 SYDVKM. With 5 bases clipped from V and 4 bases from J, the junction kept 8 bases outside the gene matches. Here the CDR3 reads CASSAGQGGDYNSPLHF. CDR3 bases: TGTGCCAGCAGTGCCGGACAGGGGGGGGATTATAATTCACCCCTCCACTTT.

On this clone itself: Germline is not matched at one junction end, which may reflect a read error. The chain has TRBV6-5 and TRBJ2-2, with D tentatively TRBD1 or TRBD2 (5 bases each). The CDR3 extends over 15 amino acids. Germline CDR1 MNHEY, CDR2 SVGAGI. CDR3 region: CASSTGTENIGELFF. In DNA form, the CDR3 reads TGTGCCAGCAGCACCGGGACGGAGAACATCGGGGAGCTGTTTTTT.

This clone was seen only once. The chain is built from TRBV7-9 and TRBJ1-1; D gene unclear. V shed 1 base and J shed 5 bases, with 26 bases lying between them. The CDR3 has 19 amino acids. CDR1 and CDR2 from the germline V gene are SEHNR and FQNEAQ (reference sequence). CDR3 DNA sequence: TGTGCCAGCAGCTTAGTCGGAAACAGCTTTCATCTCTTGCGGACTGAAGCTTTCTTT. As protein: CASSLVGNSFHLLRTEAFF.

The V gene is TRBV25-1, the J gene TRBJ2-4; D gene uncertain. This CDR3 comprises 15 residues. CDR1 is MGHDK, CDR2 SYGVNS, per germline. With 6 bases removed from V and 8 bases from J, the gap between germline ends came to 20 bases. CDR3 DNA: TGTGCCAGCAGCCCCGGTGGGTTTCTGGGCCACATTCAGTACTTC. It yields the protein CASSPGGFLGHIQYF.

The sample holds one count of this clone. CDR3 DNA: TGTGCCGCCTCGCCGGCGCAGCAAGACGAGCAGTACTTC. As protein: CAASPAQQDEQYF. The chain is built from TRBV10-3 and TRBJ2-7; D ambiguous. Germline lookup yields CDR1 ENHRY and CDR2 SYGVKD. Trimming shortened V by 11 bases and J by 5 bases, and 19 bases separated the two germline ends. CDR3 size: 13 residues.